Listed below are T cell receptor beta chains from one sample, sequenced in a study of shared clonotypes between healthy human individuals. The table came from immunoSEQ multiplex PCR; TCRdb's copy has only in-frame clones and leaves some out. The table has approximately 2.4 million clones, 90% to 96% seen once; the top ten hold roughly 0.13%. Sequencing used naive CD4+ T cells sorted from blood. The receptors were sampled from a man aged 18-30 years in good health. CDR3s include the opening cysteine and the closing phenylalanine or tryptophan. A D gene is named only where the DNA matches it firmly. Size is omitted from some rows. Given values are once, few, many or a class for expanded clones.

v_call	cdr3_length	clone_size	d_call	j_call	cdr3_nt	cdr3_aa
TRBV4-2	15	NA	NA	TRBJ1-4	TGTGCCAGCAGCCAAGGAATAATGGTGAATGAAAAACTGTTTTTT	CASSQGIMVNEKLFF
TRBV2	13	NA	NA	TRBJ2-7	TGTGCCAGCAGAAGGACGTCTTTGTACGAGCAGTACTTC	CASRRTSLYEQYF
TRBV10-3	13	NA	NA	TRBJ1-2	TGTGCCATCAGTGATCCAGGGAGCTATGGCTACACCTTC	CAISDPGSYGYTF
TRBV7-9	18	NA	NA	TRBJ1-4	TGTGCCAGCAGCTTAAAAAGTGCGTTCGTCTACGGGTCTGAAAAACTGTTTTTT	CASSLKSAFVYGSEKLFF
TRBV12-5	14	NA	NA	TRBJ1-6	TGTGCTAGTGGTTTAGGGGGTAAGAATTCACCCCTCCACTTT	CASGLGGKNSPLHF
TRBV28	13	NA	NA	TRBJ2-5	TGTGCCAGCAGTCGTATAGACAAGGAGACCCAGTACTTC	CASSRIDKETQYF
TRBV5-4	16	NA	NA	TRBJ1-1	TGTGCCAGCAGCTTATCCGTCCCCCCCATGAACACTGAAGCTTTCTTT	CASSLSVPPMNTEAFF
TRBV15	13	NA	NA	TRBJ1-2	TGTGCCACCAGCTTGGACAGAGACTATGGCTACACCTTC	CATSLDRDYGYTF
TRBV2	13	once	NA	TRBJ1-4	TGTGCCAGCAGTCCCGGGGGGGAGGAAAAACTGTTTTTT	CASSPGGEEKLFF
TRBV6-1	12	NA	NA	TRBJ2-7	TGTGCCAGCAGTGAACAAGGGAACGAGCAGTACTTC	CASSEQGNEQYF
TRBV9	14	NA	NA	TRBJ1-6	TGTGCCAGCAGCTCCGGGGGGGGCCATTCACCCCTCCACTTT	CASSSGGGHSPLHF
TRBV7-2	15	NA	NA	TRBJ1-6	TGTGCCAGCAGCTTAGGCGGGGATAGCAATTCACCCCTCCACTTT	CASSLGGDSNSPLHF
TRBV18	15	NA	TRBD1	TRBJ1-1	TGTGCCAGCTCACCACCGGGACAGGGGAACACTGAAGCTTTCTTT	CASSPPGQGNTEAFF
TRBV7-8	16	NA	TRBD2	TRBJ2-7	TGTGCCAGCAGCTTAGGGCGCGGGAGGAATCCCTACGAGCAGTACTTC	CASSLGRGRNPYEQYF
TRBV4-1	17	NA	TRBD1	TRBJ2-2	TGCGCCAGCAGCCAAGAAGGACAGGGGGCGAACACCGGGGAGCTGTTTTTT	CASSQEGQGANTGELFF
TRBV18	12	NA	NA	TRBJ2-3	TGTGCCAGCTCACCCTTGGGGGATACGCAGTATTTT	CASSPLGDTQYF